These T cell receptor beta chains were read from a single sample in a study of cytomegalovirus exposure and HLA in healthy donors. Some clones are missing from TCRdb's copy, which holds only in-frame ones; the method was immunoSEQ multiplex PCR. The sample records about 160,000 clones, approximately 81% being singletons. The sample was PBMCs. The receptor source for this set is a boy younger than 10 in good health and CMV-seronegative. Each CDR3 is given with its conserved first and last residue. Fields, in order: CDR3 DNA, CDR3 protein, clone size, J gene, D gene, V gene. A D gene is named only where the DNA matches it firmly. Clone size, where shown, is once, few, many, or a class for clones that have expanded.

DNA: TGTGCCAGCAGCTTAGGGTCCAGGTGCGAGCAGTACTTC
CDR3: CASSLGSRCEQYF
size: NA
J: TRBJ2-7
D: NA
V: TRBV7-2

DNA: TGCGCCAGCAGCCAAGTCTCCAGGCCCCACGGGGAGCTGTTTTTT
CDR3: CASSQVSRPHGELFF
size: NA
J: TRBJ2-2
D: NA
V: TRBV4-1

DNA: TGTGCCAGCGGAAGGGACAGGGTGGGACAAGAGACCCAGTACTTC
CDR3: CASGRDRVGQETQYF
size: NA
J: TRBJ2-5
D: TRBD1
V: TRBV2

DNA: TGTGCCATCAGTGAGAGACCGACTGTATCCCCCCTCCACTTT
CDR3: CAISERPTVSPLHF
size: few
J: TRBJ1-6
D: NA
V: TRBV10-3

DNA: TGTGCCAGCACGACACAAGATGGCTACACCTTC
CDR3: CASTTQDGYTF
size: once
J: TRBJ1-2
D: NA
V: TRBV6-1

DNA: TGTGCCAGTAGTAAAGGACTAGCGGGAGCCTACGAGCAGTACTTC
CDR3: CASSKGLAGAYEQYF
size: NA
J: TRBJ2-7
D: TRBD2
V: TRBV19

DNA: TGCGCCAGCAGCCACTCAGAGAGCCCAGTGGCTAGCGGGGGCCCGGGGTACAATGAGCAGTTCTTC
CDR3: CASSHSESPVASGGPGYNEQFF
size: NA
J: TRBJ2-1
D: TRBD2
V: TRBV4-1

DNA: TGTGCCAGCAGAACTTACAATGAGCAGTTCTTC
CDR3: CASRTYNEQFF
size: NA
J: TRBJ2-1
D: NA
V: TRBV28

DNA: TGTGCCATCACGGACAGGGAAGGTAATTCACCCCTCCACTTT
CDR3: CAITDREGNSPLHF
size: NA
J: TRBJ1-6
D: TRBD1
V: TRBV10-3

DNA: TGTGCCAGCTCACCCGTCCGAGGGAATCAGCCCCAGCATTTT
CDR3: CASSPVRGNQPQHF
size: NA
J: TRBJ1-5
D: NA
V: TRBV18

DNA: TGTGCCAGCAGGGATGGGACAGCTACTTCCTACGAGCAGTACTTC
CDR3: CASRDGTATSYEQYF
size: NA
J: TRBJ2-7
D: TRBD1
V: TRBV6-8

DNA: TGTGCCAGCAGTGGTTTAGTTAGGGACATTAGCAATCAGCCCCAGCATTTT
CDR3: CASSGLVRDISNQPQHF
size: few
J: TRBJ1-5
D: NA
V: TRBV6-1

DNA: TGTGCCAGCAGCTCCCCAGGGGGCCCCTCTGGAAACACCATATATTTT
CDR3: CASSSPGGPSGNTIYF
size: NA
J: TRBJ1-3
D: TRBD1
V: TRBV28

DNA: TGCAGCGTTGAAGGGTGGGACAGGGGGCAAGAGACCCAGTACTTC
CDR3: CSVEGWDRGQETQYF
size: NA
J: TRBJ2-5
D: TRBD1
V: TRBV29-1

DNA: TGTGCCATCAGTGGGGAGTCTGGAAACACCATATATTTT
CDR3: CAISGESGNTIYF
size: NA
J: TRBJ1-3
D: NA
V: TRBV10-3

DNA: TGTGCCAGCATCCCTTGGCGGGACGGAGACAATGAGCAGTTCTTC
CDR3: CASIPWRDGDNEQFF
size: NA
J: TRBJ2-1
D: NA
V: TRBV25-1

DNA: TGTGCCAGCAGCATCCAACAGGGGAATGGGGCCAACGTCCTGACTTTC
CDR3: CASSIQQGNGANVLTF
size: NA
J: TRBJ2-6
D: TRBD1
V: TRBV9

DNA: TGTGCCAGCAGTGCGACAGAGAGTTGGAAAGGAGATACGCAGTATTTT
CDR3: CASSATESWKGDTQYF
size: NA
J: TRBJ2-3
D: NA
V: TRBV27

DNA: TGTGCCAGCAGTCAGGTCCGGGACTTTAGCAATCAGCCCCAGCATTTT
CDR3: CASSQVRDFSNQPQHF
size: NA
J: TRBJ1-5
D: NA
V: TRBV28

DNA: TGTGCCAGCAGCTTCGGGGGGGAGAACACTGAAGCTTTCTTT
CDR3: CASSFGGENTEAFF
size: few
J: TRBJ1-1
D: NA
V: TRBV5-4

DNA: TGCAGCGTTGAGACCCCGGGATCGTCCTACAATGAGCAGTTCTTC
CDR3: CSVETPGSSYNEQFF
size: NA
J: TRBJ2-1
D: NA
V: TRBV29-1

DNA: TGTGCCAGCAGCTTGACCAGGGGGGCTGGAAACACCATATATTTT
CDR3: CASSLTRGAGNTIYF
size: NA
J: TRBJ1-3
D: TRBD1
V: TRBV5-4

DNA: TGCGCCAGCAGTGATCCCCAAGTTGAAGGGACACACAATGAGCAGTTCTTC
CDR3: CASSDPQVEGTHNEQFF
size: NA
J: TRBJ2-1
D: NA
V: TRBV10-1

DNA: TGCGCCAGCAGCTTGGCGGCAGGGGCGGCAGATACGCAGTATTTT
CDR3: CASSLAAGAADTQYF
size: NA
J: TRBJ2-3
D: NA
V: TRBV5-1

DNA: TGTGCCAGCAGAGACAGGTACTATGGCTACACCTTC
CDR3: CASRDRYYGYTF
size: NA
J: TRBJ1-2
D: NA
V: TRBV25-1

DNA: TGTGCCAGCAGTTTAAGGGGGTCCACTGAAGCTTTCTTT
CDR3: CASSLRGSTEAFF
size: NA
J: TRBJ1-1
D: NA
V: TRBV27

DNA: TGTGCCAGCAGTTACTCGACAGGGGGGGTTGAAAAACTGTTTTTT
CDR3: CASSYSTGGVEKLFF
size: few
J: TRBJ1-4
D: TRBD1
V: TRBV6-6

DNA: TGTGCCAGCAGCTTAGTGGGGTCTAGCGGATTTCAAGAGACCCAGTACTTC
CDR3: CASSLVGSSGFQETQYF
size: NA
J: TRBJ2-5
D: TRBD2
V: TRBV7-9

DNA: TGTGCCAGCAGTGAAACTAGCGGGAGTAGGATAGATACGCAGTATTTT
CDR3: CASSETSGSRIDTQYF
size: NA
J: TRBJ2-3
D: TRBD2
V: TRBV6-1

DNA: TGCGCCAGCAGCCAAATAGGGACAGGGATCTACGAGCAGTACTTC
CDR3: CASSQIGTGIYEQYF
size: NA
J: TRBJ2-7
D: TRBD1
V: TRBV4-1

DNA: TGTGCCAGTAGTATAGCCCCAGGGGGCCCCTATGGCTACACCTTC
CDR3: CASSIAPGGPYGYTF
size: few
J: TRBJ1-2
D: TRBD1
V: TRBV19

DNA: TGTGCCAGCAGCCAAGATTTCAGCCGGGACAATGAGCAGTTCTTC
CDR3: CASSQDFSRDNEQFF
size: few
J: TRBJ2-1
D: NA
V: TRBV14

DNA: TGTGCCATCAGCACACTAGCGGGGGGATACAATGAGCAGTTCTTC
CDR3: CAISTLAGGYNEQFF
size: NA
J: TRBJ2-1
D: TRBD2
V: TRBV10-3

DNA: TGTGCCAGCAGCCCCGTACAGGGCTACACTGAAGCTTTCTTT
CDR3: CASSPVQGYTEAFF
size: NA
J: TRBJ1-1
D: NA
V: TRBV7-9

DNA: TGTGCCAGCAGTTACGACACGGAATTCTATGGCTACACCTTC
CDR3: CASSYDTEFYGYTF
size: NA
J: TRBJ1-2
D: NA
V: TRBV6-5

DNA: TGCGCCAGCAGCCCGGGACAGGGGATAACCTACGAGCAGTACTTC
CDR3: CASSPGQGITYEQYF
size: NA
J: TRBJ2-7
D: TRBD1
V: TRBV4-1

DNA: TGCAGCGCTCAGACGGGACAGAACTACAATGAGCAGTTCTTC
CDR3: CSAQTGQNYNEQFF
size: NA
J: TRBJ2-1
D: TRBD1
V: TRBV29-1